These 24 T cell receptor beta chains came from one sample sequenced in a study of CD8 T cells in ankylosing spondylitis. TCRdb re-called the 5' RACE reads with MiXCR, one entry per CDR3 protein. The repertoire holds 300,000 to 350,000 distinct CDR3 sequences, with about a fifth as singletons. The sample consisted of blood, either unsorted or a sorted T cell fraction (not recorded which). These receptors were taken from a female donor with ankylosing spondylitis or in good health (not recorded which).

Here the CDR3 reads CASSTTSGTGELFF. DNA for the CDR3: TGTGCCAGCAGTACGACTAGCGGTACCGGGGAGCTGTTTTTT. The rearrangement joins TRBV2 to TRBJ2-2; 9 bases map to TRBD2. The CDR3 is made up of 14 amino acids. The V gene end was trimmed by 5 bases and the J gene end by 5 bases; junction bases not matched to a gene: 3. Germline CDR1 and CDR2: SNHLY and FYNNEI.

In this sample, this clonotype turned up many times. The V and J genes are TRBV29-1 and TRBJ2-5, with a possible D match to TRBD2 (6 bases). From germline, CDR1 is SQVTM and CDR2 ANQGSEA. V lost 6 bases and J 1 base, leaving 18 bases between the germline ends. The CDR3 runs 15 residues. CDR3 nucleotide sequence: TGCAGCGTACTAGGGCTAGCGAGGGGCCAAGAGACCCAGTACTTC. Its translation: CSVLGLARGQETQYF.

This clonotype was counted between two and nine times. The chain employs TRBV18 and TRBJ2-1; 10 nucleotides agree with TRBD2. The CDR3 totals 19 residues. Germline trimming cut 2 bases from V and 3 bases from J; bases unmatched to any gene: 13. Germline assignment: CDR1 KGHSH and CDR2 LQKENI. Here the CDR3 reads CASSPSTGTSVSVYNEQFF. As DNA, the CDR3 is TGTGCCAGCTCACCATCAACCGGGACTAGCGTCAGTGTCTACAATGAGCAGTTCTTC.

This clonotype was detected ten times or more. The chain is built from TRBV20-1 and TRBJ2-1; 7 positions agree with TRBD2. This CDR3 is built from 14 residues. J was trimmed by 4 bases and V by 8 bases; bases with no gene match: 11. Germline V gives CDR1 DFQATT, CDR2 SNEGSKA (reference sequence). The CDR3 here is CSPQSGGGYNEQFF. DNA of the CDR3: TGCAGTCCCCAATCTGGGGGGGGGTACAATGAGCAGTTCTTC.

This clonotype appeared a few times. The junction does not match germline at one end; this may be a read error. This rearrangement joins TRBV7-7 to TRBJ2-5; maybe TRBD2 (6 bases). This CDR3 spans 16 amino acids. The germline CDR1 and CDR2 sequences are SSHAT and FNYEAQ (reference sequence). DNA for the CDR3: TGTGCTAGCAGCTTAGGGATCAGGCGGGGTGGAGAGACCCAGTACTTC. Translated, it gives CASSLGIRRGGETQYF.

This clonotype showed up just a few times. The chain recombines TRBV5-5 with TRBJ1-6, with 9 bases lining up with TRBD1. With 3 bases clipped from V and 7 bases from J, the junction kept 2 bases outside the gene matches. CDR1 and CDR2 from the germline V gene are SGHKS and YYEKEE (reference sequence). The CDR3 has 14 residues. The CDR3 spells CASSSGTGNSPLHF. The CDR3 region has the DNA TGTGCCAGCAGCTCCGGGACAGGGAATTCACCCCTCCACTTT.

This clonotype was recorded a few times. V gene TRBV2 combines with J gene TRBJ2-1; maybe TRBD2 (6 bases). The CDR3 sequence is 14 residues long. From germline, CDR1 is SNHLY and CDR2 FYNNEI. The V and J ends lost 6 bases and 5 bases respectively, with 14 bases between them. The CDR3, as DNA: TGTGCCAGCAGGGGGGGACGAACGGACAATGAGCAGTTCTTC. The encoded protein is CASRGGRTDNEQFF.

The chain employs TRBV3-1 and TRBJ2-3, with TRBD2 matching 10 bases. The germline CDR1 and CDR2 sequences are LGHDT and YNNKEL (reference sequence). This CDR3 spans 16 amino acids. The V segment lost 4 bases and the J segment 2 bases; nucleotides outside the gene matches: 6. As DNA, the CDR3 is TGTGCCAGCAGCCGCGGGACTAGCGTACTCACAGATACGCAGTATTTT. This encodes CASSRGTSVLTDTQYF.

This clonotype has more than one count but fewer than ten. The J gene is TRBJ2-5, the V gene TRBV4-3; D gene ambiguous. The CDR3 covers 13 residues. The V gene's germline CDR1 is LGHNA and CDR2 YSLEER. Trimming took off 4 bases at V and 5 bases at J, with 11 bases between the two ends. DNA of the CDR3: TGCGCCAGCAGCCTGTCCCTACAGGAGACCCAGTACTTC. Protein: CASSLSLQETQYF.

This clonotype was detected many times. In nucleotides, the CDR3 is TGCAGTGCTAGACCAACCGGGACCGGGGAGCTGTTTTTT. It yields the protein CSARPTGTGELFF. The V gene is TRBV20-1, the J gene TRBJ2-2; D gene ambiguous. Germline values: CDR1 DFQATT, CDR2 SNEGSKA (reference sequence). V was clipped by 2 bases and J by 5 bases, with 9 bases between them. The CDR3 totals 13 residues.

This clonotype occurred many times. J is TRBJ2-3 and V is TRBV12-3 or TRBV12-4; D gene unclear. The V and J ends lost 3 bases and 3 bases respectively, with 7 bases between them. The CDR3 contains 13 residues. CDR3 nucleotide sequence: TGTGCCAGCAGTTTGAGAGAAACAGATACGCAGTATTTT. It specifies CASSLRETDTQYF.

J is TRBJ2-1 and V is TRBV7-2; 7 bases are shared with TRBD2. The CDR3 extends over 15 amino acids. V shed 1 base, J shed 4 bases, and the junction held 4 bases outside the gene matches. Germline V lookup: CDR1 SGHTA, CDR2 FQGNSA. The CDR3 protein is CASSLVGGKYNEQFF. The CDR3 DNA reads TGTGCCAGCAGCTTAGTGGGAGGGAAATACAATGAGCAGTTCTTC.

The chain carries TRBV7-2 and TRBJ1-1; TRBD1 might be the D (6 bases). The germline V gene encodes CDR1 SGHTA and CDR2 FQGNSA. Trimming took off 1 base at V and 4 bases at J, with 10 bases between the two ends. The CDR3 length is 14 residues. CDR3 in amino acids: CASSLDPGATEAFF. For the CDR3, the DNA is TGTGCCAGCAGCTTAGACCCGGGGGCCACTGAAGCTTTCTTT.

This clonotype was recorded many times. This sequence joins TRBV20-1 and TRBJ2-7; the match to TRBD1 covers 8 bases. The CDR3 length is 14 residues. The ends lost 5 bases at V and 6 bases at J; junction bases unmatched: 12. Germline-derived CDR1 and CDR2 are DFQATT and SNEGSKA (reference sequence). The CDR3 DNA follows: TGCAGTGCTTCCGCGACCCTCAGGGGGCTCGAGCAGTACTTC. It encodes CSASATLRGLEQYF.

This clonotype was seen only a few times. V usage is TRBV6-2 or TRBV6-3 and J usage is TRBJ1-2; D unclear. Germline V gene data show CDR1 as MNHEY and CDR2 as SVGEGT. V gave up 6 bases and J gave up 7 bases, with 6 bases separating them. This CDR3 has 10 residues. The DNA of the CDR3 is TGTGCCAGCAGCTCCCGTGGCTACACCTTC. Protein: CASSSRGYTF.

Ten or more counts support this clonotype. The CDR3 nucleotides are TGTGCCAGCAGTCCTCTTGGGTCACCCCTCCACTTT. This encodes CASSPLGSPLHF. The chain uses TRBV12-3 or TRBV12-4 and TRBJ1-6; D is unclear. The CDR3 covers 12 residues. The ends were cut back, 5 bases at V and 10 bases at J, with 9 bases in the middle.

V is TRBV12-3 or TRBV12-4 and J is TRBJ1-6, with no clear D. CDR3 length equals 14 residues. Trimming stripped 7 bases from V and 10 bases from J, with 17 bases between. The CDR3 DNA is TGTGCCAGCACTGCACACTTTATCGGCTCACCCCTCCACTTT. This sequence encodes CASTAHFIGSPLHF.

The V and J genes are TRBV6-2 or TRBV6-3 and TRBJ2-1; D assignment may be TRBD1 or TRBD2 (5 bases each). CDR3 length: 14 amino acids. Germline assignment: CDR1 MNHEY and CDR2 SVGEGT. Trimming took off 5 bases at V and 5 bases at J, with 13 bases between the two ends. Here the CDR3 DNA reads TGTGCCAGCAGTGCCCCGGGGACGCACAATGAGCAGTTCTTC. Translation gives CASSAPGTHNEQFF.

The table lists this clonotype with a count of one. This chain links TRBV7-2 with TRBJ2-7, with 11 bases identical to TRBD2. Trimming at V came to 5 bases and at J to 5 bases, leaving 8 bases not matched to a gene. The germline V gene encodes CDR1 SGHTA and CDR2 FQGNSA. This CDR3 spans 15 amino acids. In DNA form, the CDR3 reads TGTGCCAGCAGCCCTACTAGCGGGAGTCAGAACGAGCAGTACTTC. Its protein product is CASSPTSGSQNEQYF.

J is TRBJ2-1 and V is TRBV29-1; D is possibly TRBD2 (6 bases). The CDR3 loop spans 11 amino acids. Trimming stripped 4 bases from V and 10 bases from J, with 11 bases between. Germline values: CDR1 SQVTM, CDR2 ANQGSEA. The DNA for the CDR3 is TGCAGCGTTGGGACTACAGTCGAGCAGTTCTTC. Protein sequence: CSVGTTVEQFF.

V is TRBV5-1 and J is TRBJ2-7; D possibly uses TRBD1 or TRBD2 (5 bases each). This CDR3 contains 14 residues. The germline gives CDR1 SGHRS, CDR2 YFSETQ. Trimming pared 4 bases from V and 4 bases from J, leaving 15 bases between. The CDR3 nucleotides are TGCGCCAGCAGCGACCAGGGACGGAGATACGAGCAGTACTTC. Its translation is CASSDQGRRYEQYF.

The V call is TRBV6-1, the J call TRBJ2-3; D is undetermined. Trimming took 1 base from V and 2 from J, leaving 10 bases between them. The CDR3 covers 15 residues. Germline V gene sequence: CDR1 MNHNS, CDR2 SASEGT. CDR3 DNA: TGTGCCAGCAGTGAAGACCCACTCCACACAGATACGCAGTATTTT. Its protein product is CASSEDPLHTDTQYF.

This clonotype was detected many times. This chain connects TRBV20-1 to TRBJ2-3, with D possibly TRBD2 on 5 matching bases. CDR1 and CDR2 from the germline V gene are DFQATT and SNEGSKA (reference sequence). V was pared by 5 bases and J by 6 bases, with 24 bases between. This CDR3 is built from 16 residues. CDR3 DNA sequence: TGCAGTGCTCCTCCGGACTTCCCTTTTGAAACGGATACGCAGTATTTT. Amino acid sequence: CSAPPDFPFETDTQYF.

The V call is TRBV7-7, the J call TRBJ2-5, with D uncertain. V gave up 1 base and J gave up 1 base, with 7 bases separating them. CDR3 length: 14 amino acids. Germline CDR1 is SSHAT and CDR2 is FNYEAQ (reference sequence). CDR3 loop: CASSLGPGQETQYF. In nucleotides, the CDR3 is TGTGCCAGCAGCTTAGGCCCAGGCCAAGAGACCCAGTACTTC.